Reported below is one T cell receptor (beta chain). Its cognate antigen is unknown. These data are taken from a study of graft-versus-host responses after intestinal transplantation. Study background: All of the recipients had induction that used anti-thymocyte globulin, then tacrolimus and steroids for approximately 3 years.

The table came from immunoSEQ multiplex PCR; TCRdb's copy has only in-frame clones and leaves some out. Of tens of thousands of clones in the sample, about 93% were seen once. The CDR3 extends over 17 amino acids. Germline V gene sequence: CDR1 SQVTM, CDR2 ANQGSEA. V was clipped by 7 bases and J by 0 bases; unmatched bases: 17. The chain is built from TRBV29-1 and TRBJ2-7, with 8 bases fitting TRBD1. This specimen was unstimulated CD8+ T cells sorted from spleen or lymph node cells, taken before intestinal transplant. The source is a human donor who received an intestinal transplant. CDR3 protein: CSAHGTGTMDGSYEQYF. The CDR3 DNA is TGCAGCGCCCACGGGACAGGAACTATGGATGGCTCCTACGAGCAGTACTTC.